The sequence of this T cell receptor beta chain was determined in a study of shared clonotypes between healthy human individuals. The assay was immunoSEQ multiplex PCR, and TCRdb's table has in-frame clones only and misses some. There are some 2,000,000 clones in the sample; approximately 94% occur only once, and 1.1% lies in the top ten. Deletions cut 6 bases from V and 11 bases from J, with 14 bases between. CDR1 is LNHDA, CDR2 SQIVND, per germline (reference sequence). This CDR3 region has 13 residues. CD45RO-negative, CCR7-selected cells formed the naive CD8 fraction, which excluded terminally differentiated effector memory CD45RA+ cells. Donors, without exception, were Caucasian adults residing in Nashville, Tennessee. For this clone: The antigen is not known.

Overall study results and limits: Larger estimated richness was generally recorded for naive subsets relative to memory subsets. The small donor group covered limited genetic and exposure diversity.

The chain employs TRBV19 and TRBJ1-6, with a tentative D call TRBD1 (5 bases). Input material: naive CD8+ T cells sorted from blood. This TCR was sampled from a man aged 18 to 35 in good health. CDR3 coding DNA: TGTGCCAGTAGCCCTCCCAGGGATCCACCCCTCCACTTT. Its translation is CASSPPRDPPLHF.